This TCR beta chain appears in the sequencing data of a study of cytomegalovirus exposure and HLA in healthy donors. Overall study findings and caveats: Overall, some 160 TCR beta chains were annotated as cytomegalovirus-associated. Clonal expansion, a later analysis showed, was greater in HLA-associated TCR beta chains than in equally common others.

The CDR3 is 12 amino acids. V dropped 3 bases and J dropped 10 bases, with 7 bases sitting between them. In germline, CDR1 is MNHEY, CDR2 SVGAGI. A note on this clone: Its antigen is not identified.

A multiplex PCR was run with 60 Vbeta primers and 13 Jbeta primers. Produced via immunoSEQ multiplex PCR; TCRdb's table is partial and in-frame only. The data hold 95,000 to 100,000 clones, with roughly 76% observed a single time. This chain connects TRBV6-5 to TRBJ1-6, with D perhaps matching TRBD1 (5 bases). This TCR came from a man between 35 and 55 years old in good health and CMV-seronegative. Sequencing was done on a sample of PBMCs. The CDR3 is CASSYRGSPLHF. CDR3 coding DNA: TGTGCCAGCAGTTATCGGGGGTCACCCCTCCACTTT.